Listed here are 24 T cell receptor beta chains from one sample, sequenced in a study of cytomegalovirus exposure and HLA in healthy donors. In the PCR, 60 Vbeta and 13 Jbeta primers were used. TCRdb keeps only in-frame clones here, not all; method: immunoSEQ multiplex PCR. The sample holds under 200,000 clones, approximately 77% seen once. Sequencing was performed on PBMCs. Every receptor here comes from a male donor in good health and CMV-seronegative.

This chain links TRBV5-8 with TRBJ2-6, with D perhaps matching TRBD1 (6 bases). The CDR3 covers 17 residues. Trimming cost V 4 bases and J 1 base, with 15 bases left between them. Germline CDR1 SGHTS, CDR2 YDEGEE. The CDR3 loop reads CASSALQGLSGANVLTF. CDR3 in DNA: TGTGCCAGCAGCGCCCTACAGGGCCTGTCTGGGGCCAACGTCCTGACTTTC.

The chain couples TRBV9 to TRBJ2-3; no reliable D call. This CDR3 contains 14 residues. Germline V lookup: CDR1 SGDLS, CDR2 YYNGEE. Trimming cost V 0 bases and J 2 bases, with 7 bases left between them. The CDR3 loop is CASSVGELTDTQYF. The CDR3 DNA reads TGTGCCAGCAGCGTAGGTGAACTCACAGATACGCAGTATTTT.

V usage is TRBV6-6 and J usage is TRBJ2-3; no clear D gene. V was trimmed by 6 bases and J by 1 base, leaving 8 bases between them. CDR1 is MNHNY and CDR2 is SVGAGI in the germline V gene (reference sequence). This CDR3 contains 13 residues. CDR3 amino acids: CASRHVGTDTQYF. The DNA of the CDR3 is TGTGCCAGCAGACATGTCGGCACAGATACGCAGTATTTT.

This chain connects TRBV7-8 to TRBJ2-7, with 13 bases aligning to TRBD2. There are 18 residues in the CDR3. V dropped 6 bases and J dropped 1; count of bases not matched to a gene: 12. CDR1 and CDR2 from the germline V gene are SGHVS and FQNEAQ. Here the CDR3 DNA reads TGTGCCAGCAGTTTGGTCGGACTAGCGGGAGCTGGGTCCTACGAGCAGTACTTC. It yields the protein CASSLVGLAGAGSYEQYF.

The J gene is TRBJ1-6, the V gene TRBV10-3; TRBD1 matches 7 bases. V lost 7 bases and J lost 10; bases outside the gene matches: 7. Germline-derived CDR1 and CDR2 are ENHRY and SYGVKD. This CDR3 contains 13 residues. The CDR3 DNA reads TGTGCCATCACCGACAGGGACGGCTCACCCCTCCACTTT. It is translated as CAITDRDGSPLHF.

V and J are TRBV9 and TRBJ1-1; 8 nucleotides align to TRBD1. The CDR3 is 14 residues long. V dropped 0 bases and J dropped 7; count of bases not matched to a gene: 5. Germline V lookup: CDR1 SGDLS, CDR2 YYNGEE. The CDR3 DNA reads as TGTGCCAGCAGCGTAGCGGACAGGGTCGGTGAAGCTTTCTTT. Translating it yields CASSVADRVGEAFF. Variable domain in full (rest from reference TRBV9 and TRBJ1-1): DSGVTQTPKHLITATGQRVTLRCSPRSGDLSVYWYQQSLDQGLQFLIQYYNGEERAKGNILERFSAQQFPDLHSELNLSSLELGDSALYFCASSVADRVGEAFFGQGTRLTVV.

The CDR3 loop reads CASSPGRTDTQYF. The DNA of the CDR3 is TGTGCCAGCAGCCCCGGGAGAACGGATACGCAGTATTTT. The rearrangement links TRBV5-6 to TRBJ2-3, with D perhaps TRBD2 (6 bases). CDR1 and CDR2 from the germline V gene are SGHDT and YYEEEE. Deletions cut 4 bases from V and 6 bases from J, with 12 bases between. This CDR3 is 13 amino acids long.

The chain uses TRBV14 and TRBJ1-4, with a possible D match to TRBD1 (5 bases). Trimming took off 1 base at V and 8 bases at J, with 14 bases between the two ends. Germline CDR1 is SGHDN and CDR2 is FVKESK. The CDR3 has 15 amino acids. CDR3 sequence: CASSQGVAGREKLFF. DNA for the CDR3: TGTGCCAGCAGCCAAGGGGTGGCAGGGCGGGAAAAACTGTTTTTT.

The chain joins TRBV9 to TRBJ1-1; 9 bases fit TRBD1. This CDR3 has 14 residues. Per the germline V gene, CDR1 is SGDLS and CDR2 is YYNGEE. J lost 3 bases, V lost 2 bases, and 2 bases had no gene match. The CDR3 region has the DNA TGTGCCAGCAGCGTGGGGACAGGGTACACTGAAGCTTTCTTT. This translates into CASSVGTGYTEAFF.

V gene TRBV14 combines with J gene TRBJ2-7, with D perhaps TRBD1 (5 bases). Germline loops: CDR1 SGHDN, CDR2 FVKESK. The CDR3 has 14 residues. Trimming took off 0 bases at V and 6 bases at J, with 12 bases between the two ends. CDR3 sequence: CASSQDLLGVEQYF. The CDR3 bases are TGTGCCAGCAGCCAAGATCTTCTAGGGGTCGAGCAGTACTTC.

The chain employs TRBV30 and TRBJ2-1; TRBD1 is a possible D gene (6 bases). The germline V gene encodes CDR1 GTSNPN and CDR2 SVGIG (reference sequence). With 2 bases removed from V and 7 bases from J, the gap between germline ends came to 9 bases. CDR3 length: 12 amino acids. The CDR3 DNA follows: TGTGCCTGGAGTAAGGGGGTTAATGAGCAGTTCTTC. Its protein product is CAWSKGVNEQFF. The full variable domain, completed using reference TRBV30 and TRBJ2-1, is SQTIHQWPATLVQPVGSPLSLECTVEGTSNPNLYWYRQAAGRGLQLLFYSVGIGQISSEVPQNLSASRPQDRQFILSSKKLLLSDSGFYLCAWSKGVNEQFFGPGTRLTVL.

V usage is TRBV9 and J usage is TRBJ2-3; 12 nucleotides agree with TRBD2. This CDR3 is built from 17 residues. CDR1 is SGDLS, CDR2 YYNGEE, per germline. V was pared by 3 bases and J by 1 base, with 6 bases of the junction left unmatched. CDR3 sequence: CASSEPSGRVGTDTQYF. Here the CDR3 DNA reads TGTGCCAGCAGCGAGCCTAGCGGGAGGGTTGGCACAGATACGCAGTATTTT.

The rearrangement joins TRBV11-3 to TRBJ2-2, with 9 bases that match TRBD2. V lost 5 bases to trimming and J lost 5 bases; unmatched junction nucleotides: 12. Germline CDR1 and CDR2: SGHNT and YENEEA. The CDR3 has 17 amino acids. CDR3 DNA sequence: TGTGCCAGCAGCCCAAGACCGGGACTAGCTTTAACCGGGGAGCTGTTTTTT. Its protein product is CASSPRPGLALTGELFF.

The chain recombines TRBV4-2 with TRBJ2-5, with TRBD1 matching over 9 bases. Germline loops: CDR1 LGHNA, CDR2 YNFKEQ. This CDR3 contains 17 residues. Trimming at V came to 4 bases and at J to 1 base, leaving 10 bases not matched to a gene. CDR3 sequence (DNA): TGTGCCAGCAGCCTAGCTCCCGCGACAGGGGGCCAAGAGACCCAGTACTTC. This sequence encodes CASSLAPATGGQETQYF.

The chain uses TRBV4-2 and TRBJ2-2; 9 bases line up with TRBD2. Germline CDR1 is LGHNA and CDR2 is YNFKEQ. This CDR3 has 19 amino acids. The J segment lost 4 bases and the V segment lost 0 bases, leaving 12 bases of the junction unmatched. This CDR3 reads CASSQDGAGGQDFTGELFF. CDR3 DNA sequence: TGTGCCAGCAGCCAAGACGGGGCGGGGGGGCAGGATTTCACCGGGGAGCTGTTTTTT.

This clone came up once. V usage is TRBV5-4 and J usage is TRBJ2-5; 10 bases are shared with TRBD1. Germline CDR1 SGHNT, CDR2 YYREEE (reference sequence). Losses at the gene ends were 3 bases for V and 5 bases for J; bases not matched to a gene: 4. The CDR3 loop spans 14 amino acids. The CDR3 reads CASSSPGQGETQYF. CDR3 bases: TGTGCCAGCAGCTCCCCGGGACAGGGGGAGACCCAGTACTTC.

The chain has TRBV6-5 and TRBJ1-4, with D possibly being TRBD1 (6 bases). V gave up 0 bases and J gave up 5 bases, with 10 bases separating them. In germline, CDR1 is MNHEY, CDR2 SVGAGI. The CDR3 contains 15 residues. In nucleotides, the CDR3 is TGTGCCAGCAGTTACTCGGACAGATTGAATGAAAAACTGTTTTTT. Residues: CASSYSDRLNEKLFF.

The gene calls are TRBV6-5 and TRBJ2-2; TRBD2 might be the D (5 bases). Germline V gene lookup returns CDR1 MNHEY and CDR2 SVGAGI. V was trimmed by 5 bases and J by 1 base, leaving 8 bases between them. The CDR3 has 14 amino acids. Here the CDR3 DNA reads TGTGCCAGCAGTCACGGGAAGAACACCGGGGAGCTGTTTTTT. It translates to CASSHGKNTGELFF.

J is TRBJ2-3 and V is TRBV19; 7 bases fit TRBD2. CDR3 length: 16 amino acids. V shed 4 bases, J shed 2 bases, and the junction held 9 bases outside the gene matches. Germline V gene data show CDR1 as LNHDA and CDR2 as SQIVND (reference sequence). CDR3 residues: CASSSNQAGFTDTQYF. The DNA for the CDR3 is TGTGCCAGTAGTAGTAATCAAGCGGGATTCACAGATACGCAGTATTTT.

V is TRBV4-1 and J is TRBJ2-7; D not resolved. Per germline, CDR1 MGHRA and CDR2 YSYEKL. CDR3 size: 14 residues. V gave up 0 bases and J gave up 3 bases, with 9 bases separating them. As DNA, the CDR3 is TGCGCCAGCAGCCAAGATAGAACCCACTACGAGCAGTACTTC. It specifies CASSQDRTHYEQYF.

The rearrangement uses TRBV19 and TRBJ2-3; D may be TRBD1 (6 bases). The CDR3 contains 11 residues. V lost 5 bases and J lost 8, with 8 bases in between. Germline assignment: CDR1 LNHDA and CDR2 SQIVND (reference sequence). CDR3 protein: CASSQGGTQYF. CDR3 coding DNA: TGTGCCAGTAGTCAAGGGGGTACGCAGTATTTT.

There are a few counts of this clone. This rearrangement joins TRBV30 to TRBJ1-1, with D perhaps matching TRBD1 (6 bases). This CDR3 comprises 13 residues. Germline CDR1 GTSNPN, CDR2 SVGIG (reference sequence). V lost 0 bases and J 6 bases, leaving 11 bases between the germline ends. This CDR3 is CAWSVPGAAEAFF. CDR3 bases: TGTGCCTGGAGTGTACCAGGGGCCGCTGAAGCTTTCTTT.

The chain joins TRBV6-5 to TRBJ2-7; D perhaps matches TRBD1 (5 bases). Germline loops: CDR1 MNHEY, CDR2 SVGAGI. Trimming took 5 bases from V and 6 from J, leaving 14 bases between them. This CDR3 contains 13 residues. This chain's CDR3 is CASSKDTLSEQYF. CDR3 in DNA: TGTGCCAGCAGTAAGGACACCCTCTCCGAGCAGTACTTC.

The chain links TRBV7-2 to TRBJ2-7; 7 nucleotides line up with TRBD2. V was clipped by 5 bases and J by 6 bases; unmatched bases: 7. The V gene's germline CDR1 is SGHTA and CDR2 FQGNSA. This CDR3 has 13 amino acids. This CDR3 is CASSRDLAGEQYF. The CDR3 DNA reads as TGTGCCAGCAGCAGGGACTTAGCGGGCGAGCAGTACTTC. Full variable domain (remainder filled in from reference TRBV7-2 and TRBJ2-7): GAGVSQSPSNKVTEKGKDVELRCDPISGHTALYWYRQSLGQGLEFLIYFQGNSAPDKSGLPSDRFSAERTGGSVSTLTIQRTQQEDSAVYLCASSRDLAGEQYFGPGTRLTVT.